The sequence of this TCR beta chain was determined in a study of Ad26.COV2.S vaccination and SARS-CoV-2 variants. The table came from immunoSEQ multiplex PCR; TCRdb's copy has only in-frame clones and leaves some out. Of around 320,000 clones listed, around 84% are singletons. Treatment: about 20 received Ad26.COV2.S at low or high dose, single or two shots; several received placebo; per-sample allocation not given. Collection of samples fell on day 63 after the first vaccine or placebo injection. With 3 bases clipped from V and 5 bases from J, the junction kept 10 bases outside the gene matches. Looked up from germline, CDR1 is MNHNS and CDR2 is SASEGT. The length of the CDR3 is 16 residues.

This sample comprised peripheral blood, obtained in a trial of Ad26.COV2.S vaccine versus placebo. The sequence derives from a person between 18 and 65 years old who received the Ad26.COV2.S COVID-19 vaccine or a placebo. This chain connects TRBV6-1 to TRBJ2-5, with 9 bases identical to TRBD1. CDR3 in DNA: TGTGCCAGCAGTGATTTGGGGACAGGGCGGGTGGAGACCCAGTACTTC. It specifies CASSDLGTGRVETQYF.